A single sample gave rise to the 19 T cell receptor beta chains below, sequenced in a study of T cell repertoires in cytomegalovirus infection. No cognate antigen is known for these TCRs. MiXCR was run by TCRdb on the reads, yielding one entry per CDR3 protein. The top ten clones hold 43% of a sample with about 470,000 distinct CDR3 sequences, under 45% of them seen once. This specimen consisted of cultured PBMCs, obtained from culture after CMV antigen stimulation. These receptors came from a human donor in good health (CMV status not recorded). Some clones in this sample may be carry-over from other donors' samples.

This chain connects TRBV4-1 to TRBJ2-4; the D call may be TRBD1 or TRBD2 (5 bases each). Germline CDR1 MGHRA, CDR2 YSYEKL. The CDR3 is made up of 15 amino acids. The V and J ends lost 2 bases and 5 bases respectively, with 13 bases between them. The chain's CDR3 is CASSQIGWDQNIQYF. The CDR3 DNA reads TGCGCCAGCAGCCAAATTGGTTGGGACCAAAACATTCAGTACTTC.

This chain joins TRBV2 and TRBJ1-5; D is unclear. Trimming removed 5 bases from V and 5 bases from J, with 13 bases in between. The length of the CDR3 is 14 residues. Germline values: CDR1 SNHLY, CDR2 FYNNEI. The CDR3: CASSPTTRYQPQHF. For the CDR3, the DNA is TGTGCCAGCAGTCCGACGACGCGTTATCAGCCCCAGCATTTT.

This rearrangement joins TRBV29-1 to TRBJ2-1; TRBD2 aligns across 12 bases. The ends lost 5 bases at V and 4 bases at J; junction bases unmatched: 6. Germline CDR1 SQVTM, CDR2 ANQGSEA. The length of the CDR3 is 15 residues. The CDR3: CSVLELAGGYNEQFF. The CDR3 DNA reads TGCAGCGTTCTGGAACTAGCGGGAGGATACAATGAGCAGTTCTTC.

In its sample, this clonotype was seen a few times. V is TRBV4-1 and J is TRBJ2-3; D gene uncertain. The V gene lost 4 bases and the J gene lost 2 bases, with 10 bases spanning the gap. In germline, CDR1 is MGHRA, CDR2 YSYEKL. The CDR3 is made up of 14 amino acids. CDR3 in amino acids: CASSRITATDTQYF. The CDR3 DNA sequence: TGCGCCAGCAGCCGTATTACAGCCACAGATACGCAGTATTTT.

V and J are TRBV12-3 or TRBV12-4 and TRBJ2-1, with 7 nucleotides matching TRBD2. CDR3 length: 18 amino acids. Trimming cost V 3 bases and J 3 bases; bases outside gene matches: 14. DNA of the CDR3: TGTGCCAGCAGTTTGGGGTCGGGAGGACATTCCGGCTACAATGAGCAGTTCTTC. Residues: CASSLGSGGHSGYNEQFF.

The chain recombines TRBV15 with TRBJ2-5, with no clear D. The CDR3 has 13 residues. Trimming stripped 1 base from V and 3 bases from J, with 6 bases between. Germline values: CDR1 LNHNV, CDR2 YYDKDF (reference sequence). Written as DNA, the CDR3 is TGTGCCACCAGCAGAGGTACCGAAGAGACCCAGTACTTC. This codes for CATSRGTEETQYF.

This clonotype was detected only a few times. The chain links TRBV10-3 to TRBJ1-1; tentative D call: TRBD1 (5 bases). This CDR3 spans 13 amino acids. Trimming shortened V by 7 bases and J by 1 base, and 10 bases separated the two germline ends. Germline CDR1 and CDR2: ENHRY and SYGVKD. For the CDR3, the DNA is TGTGCCATCAAGCTGACAGCGAACACTGAAGCTTTCTTT. This translates into CAIKLTANTEAFF.

This chain joins TRBV6-6 and TRBJ2-5; D is perhaps TRBD2 (5 bases). The germline V gene has CDR1 MNHNY and CDR2 SVGAGI (reference sequence). This CDR3 is 14 amino acids long. Trimming shortened V by 0 bases and J by 3 bases, and 8 bases separated the two germline ends. CDR3 DNA: TGTGCCAGCAGTTACTCGTTCGGGGAAGAGACCCAGTACTTC. Translated: CASSYSFGEETQYF.

This clonotype showed up just a few times. The chain carries TRBV7-2 and TRBJ1-1, with no clear D. In germline, CDR1 is SGHTA, CDR2 FQGNSA. Trimming removed 8 bases at V and 4 bases at J, with 14 bases between. There are 13 residues in the CDR3. DNA of the CDR3: TGTGCCAGCGCTACACGCCGGGGCACTGAAGCTTTCTTT. Translation: CASATRRGTEAFF.

V gene TRBV7-2 combines with J gene TRBJ2-3; a possible D gene is TRBD1 (6 bases). CDR1 and CDR2 (germline): SGHTA, FQGNSA. This CDR3 contains 15 residues. Trimming cost V 5 bases and J 5 bases, with 17 bases left between them. CDR3: CASSQGSSVGDTQYF. As DNA, the CDR3 is TGTGCCAGCAGCCAGGGGTCCTCCGTCGGAGATACGCAGTATTTT. Supplemented by reference TRBV7-2 and TRBJ2-3, the full variable domain reads GAGVSQSPSNKVTEKGKDVELRCDPISGHTALYWYRQSLGQGLEFLIYFQGNSAPDKSGLPSDRFSAERTGGSVSTLTIQRTQQEDSAVYLCASSQGSSVGDTQYFGPGTRLTVL.

The genes are TRBV2 and TRBJ1-2; unclear D gene. Per germline, CDR1 SNHLY and CDR2 FYNNEI. V gave up 6 bases and J gave up 4 bases, with 18 bases separating them. The CDR3 has 15 residues. The chain's CDR3 is CASSGEVGQPYGYTF. CDR3 DNA sequence: TGTGCCAGCAGCGGAGAGGTTGGGCAGCCCTATGGCTACACCTTC.

The chain employs TRBV10-3 and TRBJ1-3; D might be TRBD1 (5 bases). V lost 4 bases and J lost 8, with 9 bases in between. The CDR3 is made up of 12 amino acids. Germline V gene lookup returns CDR1 ENHRY and CDR2 SYGVKD. In nucleotides, the CDR3 is TGTGCCATCAGTGCCGGGGGGGACACCATATATTTT. As protein: CAISAGGDTIYF.

This clonotype was counted ten times or more. The chain is built from TRBV6-2 or TRBV6-3 and TRBJ2-4, with D uncertain. This CDR3 is 15 amino acids long. Looked up from germline, CDR1 is MNHEY and CDR2 is SVGEGT. Trimming removed 6 bases from V and 0 bases from J, with 12 bases in between. CDR3 sequence (DNA): TGTGCCAGCAGAGAAGTGGGGTTAGCCAAAAACATTCAGTACTTC. Translating gives CASREVGLAKNIQYF.

This chain uses TRBV18 with TRBJ1-1; D perhaps matches TRBD1 (6 bases). Trimming pared 2 bases from V and 1 base from J, leaving 11 bases between. This CDR3 has 15 amino acids. Germline CDR1 reads KGHSH; CDR2 reads LQKENI. CDR3 protein: CASSPVGGENTEAFF. The CDR3 region has the DNA TGTGCCAGCTCACCAGTAGGGGGGGAGAACACTGAAGCTTTCTTT. The full variable domain, rest sourced from reference TRBV18 and TRBJ1-1, is NAGVMQNPRHLVRRRGQEARLRCSPMKGHSHVYWYRQLPEEGLKFMVYLQKENIIDESGMPKERFSAEFPKEGPSILRIQQVVRGDSAAYFCASSPVGGENTEAFFGQGTRLTVV.

The chain links TRBV7-2 to TRBJ2-3; 8 bases fit TRBD1. CDR1 and CDR2 from the germline V gene are SGHTA and FQGNSA. The CDR3 is 16 residues long. Unmatched junction bases numbered 8, after V lost 3 bases and J lost 3 bases. As DNA, the CDR3 is TGTGCCAGCAGCTTTCTGACAGGGGTGGGGACAGATACGCAGTATTTT. Protein sequence: CASSFLTGVGTDTQYF.

This clonotype turned up a few times. The chain employs TRBV11-2 and TRBJ2-7; weak D call: TRBD1 (7 bases). This CDR3 region has 16 residues. Deletions cut 5 bases from V and 4 bases from J, with 21 bases between. Germline V lookup: CDR1 SGHAT, CDR2 FQNNGV. The DNA of the CDR3 is TGTGCCAGCAGCCCCCCGCCCGGGGCAGGGGGGTACGAGCAGTACTTC. It is translated as CASSPPPGAGGYEQYF.

The table lists this clonotype with a few counts. The rearrangement uses TRBV7-8 and TRBJ2-1; D is unresolved. Germline V gene data show CDR1 as SGHVS and CDR2 as FQNEAQ. The CDR3 spans 13 residues. The ends were cut back, 6 bases at V and 6 bases at J, with 12 bases in the middle. The CDR3 bases are TGTGCCAGCAGGCGCCGGGCGCGCAATGAGCAGTTCTTC. Protein product: CASRRRARNEQFF.

To note about this clonotype: Germline and junction disagree at one end, which may indicate a read error. The chain is built from TRBV5-1 and TRBJ2-5; D possibly corresponds to TRBD2 (6 bases). Germline-derived CDR1 and CDR2 are SGHRS and YFSETQ. This CDR3 comprises 14 residues. The CDR3 reads CASSLGPSEETRYF. The CDR3, as DNA: TGCGCCAGCAGCTTAGGACCTAGCGAAGAGACCCGGTACTTC.

V is TRBV6-2 or TRBV6-3 and J is TRBJ2-4, with 11 bases fitting TRBD2. V lost 5 bases and J lost 16; bases outside the gene matches: 22. Germline values: CDR1 MNHEY, CDR2 SVGEGT. CDR3 size: 17 residues. CDR3 nucleotides: TGTGCCAGCAGTGAGAGAGGACTAGCGGGCGGACGGCCCCCGGGATACTTC. Translation gives CASSERGLAGGRPPGYF.